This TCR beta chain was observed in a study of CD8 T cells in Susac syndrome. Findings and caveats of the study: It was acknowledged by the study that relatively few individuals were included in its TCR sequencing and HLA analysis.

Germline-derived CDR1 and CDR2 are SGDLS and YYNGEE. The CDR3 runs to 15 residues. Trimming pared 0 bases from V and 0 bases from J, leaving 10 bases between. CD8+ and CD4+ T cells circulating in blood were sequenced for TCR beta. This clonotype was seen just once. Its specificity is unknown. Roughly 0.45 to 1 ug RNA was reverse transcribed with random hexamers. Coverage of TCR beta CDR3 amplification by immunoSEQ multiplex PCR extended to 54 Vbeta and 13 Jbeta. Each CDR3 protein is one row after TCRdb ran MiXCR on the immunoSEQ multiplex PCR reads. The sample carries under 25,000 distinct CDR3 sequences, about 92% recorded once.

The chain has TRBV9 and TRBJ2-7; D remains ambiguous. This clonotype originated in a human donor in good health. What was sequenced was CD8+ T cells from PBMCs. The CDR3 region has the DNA TGTGCCAGCAGCGTAGCCGACTCCAGCTCCTACGAGCAGTACTTC. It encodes CASSVADSSSYEQYF.